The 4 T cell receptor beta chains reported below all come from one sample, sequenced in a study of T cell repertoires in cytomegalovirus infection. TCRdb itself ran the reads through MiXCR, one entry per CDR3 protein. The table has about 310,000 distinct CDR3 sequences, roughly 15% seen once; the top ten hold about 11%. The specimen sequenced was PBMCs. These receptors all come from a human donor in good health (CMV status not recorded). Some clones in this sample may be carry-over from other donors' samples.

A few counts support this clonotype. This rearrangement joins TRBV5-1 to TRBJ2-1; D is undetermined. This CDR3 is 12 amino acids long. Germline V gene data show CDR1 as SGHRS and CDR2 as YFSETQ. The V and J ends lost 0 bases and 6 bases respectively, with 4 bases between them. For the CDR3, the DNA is TGCGCCAGCAGCTTGGTTACCAATGAGCAGTTCTTC. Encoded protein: CASSLVTNEQFF.

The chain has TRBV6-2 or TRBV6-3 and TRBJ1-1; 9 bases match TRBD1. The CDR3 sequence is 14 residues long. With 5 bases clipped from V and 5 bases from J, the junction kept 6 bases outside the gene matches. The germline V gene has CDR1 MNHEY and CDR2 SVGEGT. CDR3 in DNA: TGTGCCAGCAGTCGGGACAGGGTGGGGACTGAAGCTTTCTTT. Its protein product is CASSRDRVGTEAFF.

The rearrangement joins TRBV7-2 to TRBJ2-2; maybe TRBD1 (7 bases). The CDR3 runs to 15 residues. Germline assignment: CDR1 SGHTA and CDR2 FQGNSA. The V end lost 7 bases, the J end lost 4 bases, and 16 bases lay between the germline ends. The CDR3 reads CASTMEGASTGELFF. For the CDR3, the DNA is TGTGCCAGCACCATGGAGGGGGCGAGCACCGGGGAGCTGTTTTTT.

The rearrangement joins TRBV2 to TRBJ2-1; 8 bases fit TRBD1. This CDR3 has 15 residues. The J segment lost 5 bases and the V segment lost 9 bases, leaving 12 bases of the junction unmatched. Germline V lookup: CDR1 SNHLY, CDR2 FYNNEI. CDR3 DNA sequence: TGTGCCAGTCACCTCGACAGGGGAGTCGACAATGAGCAGTTCTTC. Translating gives CASHLDRGVDNEQFF.